This T cell receptor beta chain was sequenced for a study of shared clonotypes between healthy human individuals. V was clipped by 0 bases and J by 3 bases, with 6 bases between them. The CDR3 has 14 residues. CDR1 and CDR2 from the germline V gene are SGHNT and YYREEE (reference sequence). Genomic DNA from each subset was divided evenly over several immunoSEQ plates. Only in-frame clones appear in the TCRdb table, and some are missing; sequencing was by immunoSEQ multiplex PCR. The table lists fewer than 650,000 clones, 76% of them singletons, with approximately 13% in the top ten. The receptor's source is a woman between 40 and 55 years old in good health. Some clones in this sample may be carry-over from other donors' samples. The chain recombines TRBV5-4 with TRBJ2-2; D not resolved. Sequenced input: PBMCs. CDR3 residues: CASSLAVDTGELFF. CDR3 DNA: TGTGCCAGCAGCTTGGCCGTAGACACCGGGGAGCTGTTTTTT.